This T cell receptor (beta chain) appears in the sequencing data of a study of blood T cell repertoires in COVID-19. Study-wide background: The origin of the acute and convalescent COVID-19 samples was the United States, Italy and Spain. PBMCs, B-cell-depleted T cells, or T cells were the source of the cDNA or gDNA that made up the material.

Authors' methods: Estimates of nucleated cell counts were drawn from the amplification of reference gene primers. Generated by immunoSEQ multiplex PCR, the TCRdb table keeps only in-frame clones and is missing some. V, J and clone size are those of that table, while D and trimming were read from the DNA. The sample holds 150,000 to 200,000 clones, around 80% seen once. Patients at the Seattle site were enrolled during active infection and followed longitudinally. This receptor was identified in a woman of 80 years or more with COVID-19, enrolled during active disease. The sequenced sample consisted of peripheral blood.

The CDR3 DNA reads TGTGCCAGCAGACAGGTGTACTCCTATAATTCACCCCTCCACTTT. Residues: CASRQVYSYNSPLHF. The chain recombines TRBV27 with TRBJ1-6, with D possibly TRBD1 on 5 matching bases. Germline V gives CDR1 MNHEY, CDR2 SMNVEV (reference sequence). This CDR3 has 15 residues. Between the trimmed V and J ends, which lost 6 bases and 0 bases, there was a span of 9 bases.